Listed below are T cell receptor beta chains from one sample, sequenced in a study of T cell responses to AZD1222 COVID-19 vaccine. Repertoires were generated with immunoSEQ multiplex PCR, while TCRdb's copy carries only in-frame clones and drops some. The top ten clones hold roughly a quarter of a sample with around 180,000 clones, approximately 90% of them seen once. Source: peripheral blood, taken 28 days after the second AZD1222 dose. Receptors were obtained from an adult who received the AZD1222 COVID-19 vaccine. The conserved cysteine and the conserved F or W are not part of the CDR3 here. Fields, in order: CDR3 protein, J gene, V gene.

CDR3: ASSPGGRRF
J: TRBJ2-1
V: TRBV6-5

CDR3: ASSQDGRGNQPQH
J: TRBJ1-5
V: TRBV4-3

CDR3: ASSLQGDGYEQY
J: TRBJ2-7
V: TRBV7-9

CDR3: ASSFGLASKGRETEAF
J: TRBJ1-1
V: TRBV9

CDR3: ASSLALQGVRH
J: TRBJ1-5
V: TRBV7-8

CDR3: ASSLGSGGWQETQY
J: TRBJ2-5
V: TRBV5-1

CDR3: ASSIAGAADTQY
J: TRBJ2-3
V: TRBV19

CDR3: ASSFGGMGSVTEAF
J: TRBJ1-1
V: TRBV7-8

CDR3: ASSMKAQSPGELF
J: TRBJ2-2
V: TRBV19

CDR3: AIRADRDNEQF
J: TRBJ2-1
V: TRBV10-3

CDR3: ATRDATNEKLF
J: TRBJ1-4
V: TRBV10-3

CDR3: ASRGSTGSETQY
J: TRBJ2-5
V: TRBV28

CDR3: ASSDRSPGQLAVLVYGYT
J: TRBJ1-2
V: TRBV6-4

CDR3: ASSGQGDNSPLH
J: TRBJ1-6
V: TRBV19

CDR3: ASSLDPDSPYEQY
J: TRBJ2-7
V: TRBV7-2

CDR3: ASTPHYEQY
J: TRBJ2-7
V: TRBV2

CDR3: ASSSGAKNIQY
J: TRBJ2-4
V: TRBV27

CDR3: ATSDLYLAGYNEQF
J: TRBJ2-1
V: TRBV24-1

CDR3: ASSQGFGENEKLF
J: TRBJ1-4
V: TRBV4-2

CDR3: ASSIGTGGPNSGNTIY
J: TRBJ1-3
V: TRBV28